The subject of this entry is one TCR beta chain. This entry is derived from a study of immune characterization of retroperitoneal liposarcoma. The CDR3 has 12 amino acids. Germline assignment: CDR1 SGHVS and CDR2 FNYEAQ. Via MiXCR, TCRdb re-called the PCR reads, giving one row per CDR3 protein. The sample lists around 2,000 distinct CDR3 sequences, approximately 28% occurring once. The chain has TRBV7-6 and TRBJ2-5; D not certain. The J call is uncertain, as TRBJ2-1 better fits the DNA end. Specimen: tumor tissue. This sequence was found in a female donor with retroperitoneal liposarcoma. CDR3 sequence (DNA): TGTGCCAGCAGCTTAAACGGAGATGAGCAGTTCTTC. Translated: CASSLNGDEQFF.